Each of the 25 T cell receptor beta chains below was sequenced from the same sample in a study of blood T cells in healthy people across ages. Alongside a J-beta primer mix, a sample-barcoded 5' primer served in a second PCR lasting roughly 6 to 12 cycles. One entry per CDR3 protein results from TCRdb running MiXCR on the 5' RACE reads. The table has 1.5 million to 2 million distinct CDR3 sequences, roughly 28% seen once; the top ten hold 7.7%. Sequenced input: blood. The receptor source for this set is a woman in her thirties in good health.

This clonotype appeared many times. V and J are TRBV12-3 or TRBV12-4 and TRBJ2-7; the D is unclear. V dropped 4 bases and J dropped 2 bases, with 15 bases sitting between them. The length of the CDR3 is 15 residues. The CDR3 here is CASSSTGRVTYEQYF. The CDR3 region has the DNA TGTGCCAGCAGTTCGACCGGACGGGTAACCTACGAGCAGTACTTC.

This clonotype was seen at least ten times. This sequence joins TRBV6-6 and TRBJ2-7; D unresolved. The V end lost 0 bases, the J end lost 7 bases, and 7 bases lay between the germline ends. In germline, CDR1 is MNHNY, CDR2 SVGAGI (reference sequence). There are 12 residues in the CDR3. The CDR3 is CASSYSAWEQYF. The CDR3 DNA reads TGTGCCAGCAGTTACTCCGCGTGGGAGCAGTACTTC.

This clonotype turned up a few times. This chain links TRBV6-5 with TRBJ1-5; D may be TRBD1 (6 bases). The CDR3 length is 15 residues. The germline CDR1 and CDR2 sequences are MNHEY and SVGAGI. The V and J ends lost 6 bases and 0 bases respectively, with 12 bases between them. CDR3 DNA sequence: TGTGCCAGCAGCACGGACAGATATAGCAATCAGCCCCAGCATTTT. Translation: CASSTDRYSNQPQHF.

This clonotype was seen many times. This rearrangement joins TRBV6-2 or TRBV6-3 to TRBJ2-7, with TRBD1 matching over 7 bases. The junction had 5 bases not matched to a gene; V was cut back by 10 bases and J by 2 bases. This CDR3 is built from 12 residues. Germline lookup yields CDR1 MNHEY and CDR2 SVGEGT. CDR3 nucleotides: TGTGCCACAAGGGACAGCGCCTACGAGCAGTACTTC. It codes for CATRDSAYEQYF.

J is TRBJ2-1 and V is TRBV10-2; 8 bases agree with TRBD2. The J segment lost 5 bases and the V segment lost 10 bases, leaving 10 bases of the junction unmatched. Germline CDR1 WSHSY, CDR2 SAAADI. The CDR3 consists of 14 residues. The CDR3 DNA sequence: TGCGCCACCCTCAGTGAGCGGGGGAACAATGAGCAGTTCTTC. It translates to CATLSERGNNEQFF.

The chain recombines TRBV20-1 with TRBJ2-7, with TRBD2 identical over 11 bases. Germline CDR1 DFQATT, CDR2 SNEGSKA (reference sequence). The ends lost 5 bases at V and 3 bases at J; junction bases unmatched: 21. The CDR3 sequence is 19 residues long. CDR3 bases: TGCAGTGCTCTACCAAGCCCACTAGCGGGGGTTTTGTTTTTCTACGAGCAGTACTTC. This sequence encodes CSALPSPLAGVLFFYEQYF.

The table lists this clonotype with a few counts. The chain links TRBV5-5 to TRBJ1-4; D gene uncertain. This CDR3 is built from 14 residues. Trimming pared 6 bases from V and 0 bases from J, leaving 9 bases between. Germline lookup yields CDR1 SGHKS and CDR2 YYEKEE (reference sequence). The DNA of the CDR3 is TGTGCCAGCACCTTCGACCCAACTAATGAAAAACTGTTTTTT. Protein product: CASTFDPTNEKLFF.

The table lists this clonotype with a few counts. J is TRBJ1-2 and V is TRBV28, with D possibly TRBD1 on 6 matching bases. The V and J ends lost 6 bases and 4 bases respectively, with 12 bases between them. The CDR3 has 13 amino acids. CDR1 and CDR2 from the germline V gene are MDHEN and SYDVKM. The CDR3 nucleotides are TGTGCCAGCAGACACCAGGGGTTCTATGGCTACACCTTC. As protein: CASRHQGFYGYTF.

This clonotype was observed a few times. The chain combines TRBV24-1 with TRBJ2-7, with D hard to call. CDR3 size: 13 residues. Germline V gene data show CDR1 as KGHDR and CDR2 as SFDVKD. Trimming stripped 6 bases from V and 4 bases from J, with 12 bases between. The CDR3 is CATSQSSGYEQYF. The CDR3, as DNA: TGTGCCACCAGTCAATCAAGTGGTTACGAGCAGTACTTC.

Many counts were recorded for this clonotype. The V gene is TRBV27, the J gene TRBJ2-1, with D tentatively TRBD2 (6 bases). Germline V lookup: CDR1 MNHEY, CDR2 SMNVEV (reference sequence). The V and J ends lost 5 bases and 4 bases respectively, with 15 bases between them. CDR3 size: 15 residues. The CDR3 sequence: CASSLGGGLYNEQFF. DNA for the CDR3: TGTGCCAGCAGTCTGGGGGGTGGGTTATACAATGAGCAGTTCTTC.

The rearrangement joins TRBV15 to TRBJ2-2; D uncertain. Germline assignment: CDR1 LNHNV and CDR2 YYDKDF (reference sequence). The V and J ends lost 0 bases and 10 bases respectively, with 9 bases between them. The CDR3 totals 13 residues. The CDR3 nucleotides read TGTGCCACCAGCAGAGATCGGTCGGAGGAGCTGTTTTTT. Amino acid sequence: CATSRDRSEELFF.

Concerning this clonotype: One end of the junction varies from germline; a read error may be responsible. The chain recombines TRBV14 with TRBJ1-2, with D maybe TRBD1 (5 bases). The CDR3 spans 14 residues. Per the germline V gene, CDR1 is SGHDN and CDR2 is FVKESK. The CDR3 here is CASSRRGSDYGHTF. CDR3 sequence (DNA): TGTGCCAGCAGCCGCCGGGGGTCAGACTATGGCCACACCTTC.

V usage is TRBV28 and J usage is TRBJ1-1, with no clear D. Per the germline V gene, CDR1 is MDHEN and CDR2 is SYDVKM. The CDR3 loop spans 15 amino acids. Trimming took 2 bases from V and 4 from J, leaving 14 bases between them. The CDR3 here is CASSLNLIGGTEAFF. CDR3 DNA: TGTGCCAGCAGTTTAAATCTTATTGGAGGCACTGAAGCTTTCTTT. The variable domain in full, with the rest retrieved from reference TRBV28 and TRBJ1-1, is DVKVTQSSRYLVKRTGEKVFLECVQDMDHENMFWYRQDPGLGLRLIYFSYDVKMKEKGDIPEGYSVSREKKERFSLILESASTNQTSMYLCASSLNLIGGTEAFFGQGTRLTVV.

This clonotype was counted at least ten times. This sequence joins TRBV12-3 or TRBV12-4 and TRBJ2-1, with TRBD2 identical over 7 bases. The CDR3 totals 15 residues. J lost 8 bases, V lost 3 bases, and 10 bases had no gene match. For the CDR3, the DNA is TGTGCCAGCAGTTTGGGGAGGGGCCCCTTGGATGAGCAGTTCTTC. This codes for CASSLGRGPLDEQFF.

J is TRBJ2-5 and V is TRBV7-9; 7 bases are shared with TRBD1. The CDR3 is 16 residues long. V dropped 5 bases and J dropped 3; count of bases not matched to a gene: 12. The V gene's germline CDR1 is SEHNR and CDR2 FQNEAQ (reference sequence). The CDR3 protein is CASSREQGRKEETQYF. Written as DNA, the CDR3 is TGTGCCAGCAGCCGCGAACAGGGGCGGAAAGAAGAGACCCAGTACTTC.

This clonotype was recorded a few times. The chain joins TRBV6-6 to TRBJ1-5, with a weak D call TRBD1 (6 bases). Germline V CDR1 and CDR2: MNHNY, SVGAGI (reference sequence). The CDR3 sequence is 15 residues long. Between the trimmed V and J ends, which lost 7 bases and 2 bases, there was a span of 15 bases. CDR3 in DNA: TGTGCCAGCACCAACAGGGAGCGGCGCAATCAGCCCCAGCATTTT. It encodes CASTNRERRNQPQHF.

The gene calls are TRBV5-1 and TRBJ2-1, with D possibly matching TRBD1 (5 bases). Trimming pared 0 bases from V and 6 bases from J, leaving 13 bases between. The germline V gene has CDR1 SGHRS and CDR2 YFSETQ. The CDR3 sequence is 15 residues long. CDR3 in DNA: TGCGCCAGCAGCTTGGGGGTGGCTGGGGCCAATGAGCAGTTCTTC. Translated: CASSLGVAGANEQFF.

The V and J genes are TRBV12-3 or TRBV12-4 and TRBJ2-2; D remains ambiguous. This CDR3 has 14 amino acids. Trimming took off 6 bases at V and 4 bases at J, with 12 bases between the two ends. CDR3 bases: TGTGCCAGCAGCCCAGGCCCGGGCACCGGGGAGCTGTTTTTT. This sequence encodes CASSPGPGTGELFF.

J is TRBJ2-7 and V is TRBV7-2, with 10 bases that match TRBD2. The CDR3 runs 15 residues. Looked up from germline, CDR1 is SGHTA and CDR2 is FQGNSA. The V and J ends lost 4 bases and 5 bases, in that order; junction bases with no gene match: 8. The CDR3 coding sequence is TGTGCCAGCAGCTCCTGGACTAGCGGCGAGAACGAGCAGTACTTC. It encodes CASSSWTSGENEQYF.

This clonotype was found a few times. The chain recombines TRBV12-3 or TRBV12-4 with TRBJ1-2; TRBD1 agrees at 7 bases. The V segment lost 1 base and the J segment 6 bases; nucleotides outside the gene matches: 8. CDR3 length: 15 residues. This chain's CDR3 is CASSLVGGGGNGYTF. The DNA of the CDR3 is TGTGCCAGCAGTTTAGTTGGTGGAGGGGGCAATGGCTACACCTTC.

The V call is TRBV7-9, the J call TRBJ2-2; D unclear. This CDR3 region has 15 residues. The V end lost 5 bases, the J end lost 3 bases, and 13 bases lay between the germline ends. CDR1 and CDR2 (germline): SEHNR, FQNEAQ (reference sequence). The CDR3 reads CASSRKRVDTGELFF. The CDR3 DNA reads TGTGCCAGCAGCCGGAAAAGGGTGGACACCGGGGAGCTGTTTTTT.

Ten or more counts support this clonotype. The chain couples TRBV29-1 to TRBJ2-7; D is undetermined. The germline V gene has CDR1 SQVTM and CDR2 ANQGSEA. V lost 3 bases to trimming and J lost 3 bases, with 12 bases between them. The CDR3 consists of 13 residues. CDR3 in DNA: TGCAGCGTTGAGTCTCCCCTGGGCTACGAGCAGTACTTC. Translated, it gives CSVESPLGYEQYF.

This clonotype has ten or more counts. The gene calls are TRBV27 and TRBJ2-7; 8 nucleotides line up with TRBD2. This CDR3 has 15 residues. The ends lost 5 bases at V and 9 bases at J; junction bases unmatched: 15. Germline CDR1 and CDR2: MNHEY and SMNVEV (reference sequence). CDR3 sequence: CASSPSLAGPLGQYF. CDR3 in DNA: TGTGCCAGCAGTCCAAGCCTAGCGGGCCCATTAGGGCAGTACTTC.

In its sample, this clonotype was seen many times. The V and J genes are TRBV7-7 and TRBJ2-6, with a possible D match to TRBD1 (6 bases). Trimming pared 3 bases from V and 2 bases from J, leaving 14 bases between. Germline assignment: CDR1 SSHAT and CDR2 FNYEAQ (reference sequence). The CDR3 has 17 residues. DNA of the CDR3: TGTGCCAGCAGCTTGCCCCCTAGGACAGCTGGGGCCAACGTCCTGACTTTC. It translates to CASSLPPRTAGANVLTF.

This chain links TRBV6-5 with TRBJ2-1; tentative D call: TRBD1 (6 bases). Trimming removed 6 bases from V and 0 bases from J, with 12 bases in between. Germline lookup yields CDR1 MNHEY and CDR2 SVGAGI. This CDR3 has 15 amino acids. The CDR3 nucleotides read TGTGCCAGCAGCAAGGGACACAGCTCCTACAATGAGCAGTTCTTC. Translating gives CASSKGHSSYNEQFF.